These 8 T cell receptor beta chains share one sample of origin, sequenced in a study of T cell responses to AZD1222 COVID-19 vaccine. The repertoire was sequenced with immunoSEQ multiplex PCR; TCRdb's copy has only in-frame clones and lacks some. The data hold approximately 130,000 clones, with roughly nine tenths observed a single time. The sequences come from peripheral blood, collected 28 days after the second AZD1222 dose. These receptor sequences come from an adult who received the AZD1222 COVID-19 vaccine.

J is TRBJ2-2 and V is TRBV9, with D perhaps TRBD1 or TRBD2 (6 bases each). Trimming took 6 bases from V and 2 from J, leaving 17 bases between them. This CDR3 is 16 amino acids long. Germline assignment: CDR1 SGDLS and CDR2 YYNGEE. The CDR3 loop reads CASTLQGGLNTGELFF. CDR3 DNA sequence: TGTGCCAGCACCCTACAAGGGGGACTCAACACCGGGGAGCTGTTTTTT.

This rearrangement joins TRBV6-6 to TRBJ1-6; D remains unclear. Germline V lookup: CDR1 MNHNY, CDR2 SVGAGI (reference sequence). V lost 11 bases, J lost 8 bases, and 13 bases lay in between. This CDR3 region has 12 residues. The DNA of the CDR3 is TGTGCCTCGAGGACCACCGATTCACCCCTCCACTTT. Protein: CASRTTDSPLHF.

This clone is labeled large. The rearrangement uses TRBV6-6 and TRBJ1-2; the D is unclear. This CDR3 region has 14 residues. Trimming removed 6 bases from V and 7 bases from J, with 18 bases in between. CDR1 and CDR2 from the germline V gene are MNHNY and SVGAGI (reference sequence). The CDR3 DNA reads as TGTGCCAGCAGATCGAAAGGTGATCCTGGTGGCTACACCTTC. This encodes CASRSKGDPGGYTF.

V is TRBV4-3 and J is TRBJ1-6, with 8 bases lining up with TRBD1. V lost 0 bases, J lost 10 bases, and 2 bases stayed unmatched. CDR1 is LGHNA and CDR2 is YSLEER in the germline V gene. The CDR3 runs 14 residues. This CDR3 reads CASSQDRGLSPLHF. Here the CDR3 DNA reads TGCGCCAGCAGCCAAGACAGGGGGCTCTCACCCCTCCACTTT.

This clone was found once. The junction and the germline gene differ at one end; a read error may be behind it. The rearrangement uses TRBV23-1 and TRBJ1-2, with D possibly being TRBD1 (6 bases). TRBV23-1 is an ORF; its function is uncertain. CDR3 length: 16 residues. This chain's CDR3 is CARSQGPPQDSYGYTF. The CDR3 DNA follows: TGCGCCAGAAGTCAAGGCCCCCCACAGGACAGCTATGGCTACACCTTC.

This clone was observed a single time. The chain carries TRBV2 and TRBJ1-4, with D possibly being TRBD1 (5 bases). The V gene lost 6 bases and the J gene lost 12 bases, with 20 bases spanning the gap. CDR3 length equals 14 residues. Germline values: CDR1 SNHLY, CDR2 FYNNEI. The CDR3: CASRGTVSARQLFF. The CDR3, as DNA: TGTGCCAGCAGGGGGACCGTCTCTGCTCGACAACTGTTTTTT.

This clone was recorded a few times. This chain connects TRBV30 to TRBJ1-6; D is undetermined. CDR3 length: 13 residues. V was trimmed by 3 bases and J by 13 bases, leaving 16 bases between them. Germline lookup yields CDR1 GTSNPN and CDR2 SVGIG (reference sequence). The chain's CDR3 is CAWSALGDAPLHF. CDR3 nucleotide sequence: TGTGCCTGGAGCGCCCTTGGGGATGCTCCCCTCCACTTT. The full variable domain, with the rest looked up from reference TRBV30 and TRBJ1-6, is SQTIHQWPATLVQPVGSPLSLECTVEGTSNPNLYWYRQAAGRGLQLLFYSVGIGQISSEVPQNLSASRPQDRQFILSSKKLLLSDSGFYLCAWSALGDAPLHFGNGTRLTVT.

This clone is a singleton in its sample. The chain has TRBV9 and TRBJ2-3, with D perhaps matching TRBD2 (7 bases). CDR3 size: 14 residues. The germline CDR1 and CDR2 sequences are SGDLS and YYNGEE. Deletions cut 3 bases from V and 5 bases from J, with 13 bases between. CDR3: CASSAEGGRDTQYF. CDR3 bases: TGTGCCAGCAGCGCCGAGGGGGGGCGAGATACGCAGTATTTT.